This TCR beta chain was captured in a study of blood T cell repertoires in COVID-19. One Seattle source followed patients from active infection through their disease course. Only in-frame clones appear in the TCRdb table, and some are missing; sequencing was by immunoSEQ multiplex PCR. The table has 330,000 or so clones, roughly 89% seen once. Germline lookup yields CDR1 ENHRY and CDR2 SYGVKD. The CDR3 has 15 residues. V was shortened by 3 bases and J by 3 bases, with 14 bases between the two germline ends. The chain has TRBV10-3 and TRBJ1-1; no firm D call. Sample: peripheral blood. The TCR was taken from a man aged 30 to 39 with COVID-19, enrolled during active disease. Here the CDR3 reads CAISDHTLRDTEAFF. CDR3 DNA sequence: TGTGCCATCAGTGACCACACGTTACGGGACACTGAAGCTTTCTTT.